This is a list of T cell receptor beta chains from one sample in a study of OX40 agonist ivuxolimab in advanced cancers. Some clones are missing from TCRdb's copy, which holds only in-frame ones; the method was immunoSEQ multiplex PCR. In the table there are approximately 30,000 clones, roughly 82% of which are singletons. The sequencing used CD4+ or CD8+ T cells sorted from blood, collected in a trial of the OX40 agonist ivuxolimab. These receptors all stem from an adult with an advanced solid tumor such as melanoma, head and neck, liver or kidney cancer. Each CDR3 is given with its conserved first and last residue. D genes are given only for firm matches. Clone sizes are given selectively: once, few, many, or a class where the clone is expanded.

clone size: NA; V gene: TRBV7-8; J gene: TRBJ1-1; D gene: NA; CDR3 protein: CASSLINTEAFF; CDR3 DNA: TGTGCCAGCAGCTTAATAAACACTGAAGCTTTCTTT
clone size: NA; V gene: TRBV29-1; J gene: TRBJ2-7; D gene: NA; CDR3 protein: CSAAPSVEHEQYF; CDR3 DNA: TGCAGCGCCGCCCCCAGCGTAGAGCACGAGCAGTACTTC
clone size: NA; V gene: TRBV5-1; J gene: TRBJ1-2; D gene: TRBD1; CDR3 protein: CASSQGQLNYGYTF; CDR3 DNA: TGCGCCAGCAGCCAGGGACAGCTAAACTATGGCTACACCTTC
clone size: NA; V gene: TRBV28; J gene: TRBJ1-2; D gene: TRBD1; CDR3 protein: CASSSDRGRGNYGYTF; CDR3 DNA: TGTGCCAGCAGTTCGGACAGGGGGCGGGGGAACTATGGCTACACCTTC
clone size: few; V gene: TRBV6-5; J gene: TRBJ1-5; D gene: TRBD1; CDR3 protein: CASRATGNQPQHF; CDR3 DNA: TGTGCCAGCAGGGCGACAGGGAATCAGCCCCAGCATTTT
clone size: NA; V gene: TRBV6-1; J gene: TRBJ2-5; D gene: NA; CDR3 protein: CASSPTELVQETQYF; CDR3 DNA: TGTGCCAGCAGTCCTACAGAGTTAGTCCAAGAGACCCAGTACTTC
clone size: NA; V gene: TRBV14; J gene: TRBJ1-6; D gene: NA; CDR3 protein: CASSQVNFWGNSPLHF; CDR3 DNA: TGTGCCAGCAGCCAAGTTAATTTTTGGGGGAATTCACCCCTCCACTTT
clone size: NA; V gene: TRBV5-1; J gene: TRBJ2-2; D gene: TRBD1; CDR3 protein: CASSLLDRGRTANTGELFF; CDR3 DNA: TGCGCCAGCAGCTTACTAGACAGGGGAAGAACCGCGAACACCGGGGAGCTGTTTTTT
clone size: NA; V gene: TRBV10-3; J gene: TRBJ1-3; D gene: TRBD1; CDR3 protein: CAITGGGNTIYF; CDR3 DNA: TGTGCCATCACAGGGGGAGGAAACACCATATATTTT
clone size: medium-sized; V gene: TRBV4-1; J gene: TRBJ1-5; D gene: NA; CDR3 protein: CASSQVYSNQPQHF; CDR3 DNA: TGCGCCAGCAGCCAAGTCTATAGCAATCAGCCCCAGCATTTT
clone size: NA; V gene: TRBV6-5; J gene: TRBJ1-5; D gene: NA; CDR3 protein: CASNGGRGENQPQHF; CDR3 DNA: TGTGCCAGCAACGGGGGCAGGGGAGAAAATCAGCCCCAGCATTTT
clone size: NA; V gene: TRBV19; J gene: TRBJ1-5; D gene: TRBD1; CDR3 protein: CASWDRGRSNQPQHF; CDR3 DNA: TGTGCCAGTTGGGACAGAGGGCGTAGCAATCAGCCCCAGCATTTT
clone size: NA; V gene: TRBV28; J gene: TRBJ2-5; D gene: NA; CDR3 protein: CASSFNRARQTQYF; CDR3 DNA: TGTGCCAGCAGTTTCAACAGGGCGAGGCAGACCCAGTACTTC
clone size: NA; V gene: TRBV6-5; J gene: TRBJ1-3; D gene: NA; CDR3 protein: CASSYSPGVGNTIYF; CDR3 DNA: TGTGCCAGCAGTTACTCCCCAGGGGTTGGAAACACCATATATTTT
clone size: NA; V gene: TRBV5-1; J gene: TRBJ2-5; D gene: NA; CDR3 protein: CASMGAGETQYF; CDR3 DNA: TGCGCCAGCATGGGGGCAGGGGAGACCCAGTACTTC
clone size: NA; V gene: TRBV14; J gene: TRBJ2-1; D gene: TRBD1; CDR3 protein: CASATRGGSSTRDRGHNEQFF; CDR3 DNA: TGTGCCAGCGCGACGCGGGGGGGAAGCAGCACGCGGGACAGGGGGCACAATGAGCAGTTCTTC
clone size: few; V gene: TRBV7-3; J gene: TRBJ2-3; D gene: TRBD1; CDR3 protein: CASSLTGGADTQYF; CDR3 DNA: TGTGCCAGCAGCTTGACAGGGGGGGCAGATACGCAGTATTTT